The 8 T cell receptor beta chains in this list originate from one sample, sequenced in a study of PD-1 blockade in mismatch repair-deficient tumors. Profiled with immunoSEQ multiplex PCR; TCRdb holds only in-frame clones, not every one. The sample includes about 51,000 clones, around 80% of them seen just once. The specimen was peripheral blood, collected 4 weeks after starting pembrolizumab. These receptor sequences come from an adult with mismatch repair-deficient cancer.

This sequence joins TRBV6-5 and TRBJ2-7, with D unclear. The CDR3 length is 15 residues. Germline CDR1 and CDR2: MNHEY and SVGAGI. The germline V and J ends were trimmed by 6 bases and 1 base, with 16 bases remaining between them. The CDR3 loop reads CASSPGEGSSYEQYF. The CDR3 DNA reads as TGTGCCAGCAGCCCCGGTGAAGGCTCTTCCTACGAGCAGTACTTC.

The rearrangement joins TRBV19 to TRBJ2-1; 11 bases match TRBD2. The CDR3 runs 18 residues. Germline CDR1 LNHDA, CDR2 SQIVND (reference sequence). The ends lost 4 bases at V and 8 bases at J; junction bases unmatched: 16. The CDR3 loop is CASSTFRTSGSLIDEQFF. CDR3 nucleotides: TGTGCCAGTAGTACTTTCCGAACTAGCGGGAGTTTGATCGATGAGCAGTTCTTC.

The chain employs TRBV7-9 and TRBJ1-4, with 9 bases lining up with TRBD1. The trim removed 4 bases at V and 5 bases at J, leaving 5 bases unmatched. Per germline, CDR1 SEHNR and CDR2 FQNEAQ (reference sequence). The CDR3 covers 15 residues. CDR3 DNA: TGTGCCAGCAGCTCATCCGGGACAGGGAATGAAAAACTGTTTTTT. Translating gives CASSSSGTGNEKLFF.

This chain connects TRBV7-8 to TRBJ2-1; no firm D call. Germline CDR1 SGHVS, CDR2 FQNEAQ. Trimming left V 1 base short and J 6 bases short, with 7 bases between. The length of the CDR3 is 13 residues. The CDR3 sequence: CASSLGQVNEQFF. The CDR3 nucleotides read TGTGCCAGCAGCTTAGGGCAGGTCAATGAGCAGTTCTTC.

The chain combines TRBV10-1 with TRBJ2-7, with 9 positions matching TRBD2. With 2 bases clipped from V and 4 bases from J, the junction kept 3 bases outside the gene matches. Germline CDR1 reads WNHNN; CDR2 reads SYGVQD (reference sequence). There are 14 residues in the CDR3. The CDR3 protein is CASSEGLASYEQYF. The CDR3 DNA reads TGCGCCAGCAGTGAGGGACTAGCGAGTTACGAGCAGTACTTC.

The chain has TRBV9 and TRBJ1-2, with 9 bases lining up with TRBD1. This CDR3 is 16 amino acids long. Germline loops: CDR1 SGDLS, CDR2 YYNGEE. Losses at the gene ends were 4 bases for V and 1 base for J; bases not matched to a gene: 8. CDR3 bases: TGTGCCAGCAGCCCTTTCCCGGGACAGGGTAACTATGGCTACACCTTC. This translates into CASSPFPGQGNYGYTF.

This clone was counted a single time. This chain connects TRBV29-1 to TRBJ2-7, with D possibly being TRBD2 (5 bases). CDR3 length: 13 residues. The V end lost 6 bases, the J end lost 6 bases, and 18 bases lay between the germline ends. Per germline, CDR1 SQVTM and CDR2 ANQGSEA. CDR3 protein: CSVASAQGSEQYF. CDR3 nucleotide sequence: TGCAGCGTCGCGTCGGCCCAAGGGAGCGAGCAGTACTTC.

This chain uses TRBV29-1 with TRBJ2-2; D call uncertain. The V gene's germline CDR1 is SQVTM and CDR2 ANQGSEA. The length of the CDR3 is 15 residues. V lost 4 bases and J 3 bases, leaving 15 bases between the germline ends. The CDR3 bases are TGCAGCGTTGGAGTACAGCTCGTTGACACCGGGGAGCTGTTTTTT. It specifies CSVGVQLVDTGELFF.